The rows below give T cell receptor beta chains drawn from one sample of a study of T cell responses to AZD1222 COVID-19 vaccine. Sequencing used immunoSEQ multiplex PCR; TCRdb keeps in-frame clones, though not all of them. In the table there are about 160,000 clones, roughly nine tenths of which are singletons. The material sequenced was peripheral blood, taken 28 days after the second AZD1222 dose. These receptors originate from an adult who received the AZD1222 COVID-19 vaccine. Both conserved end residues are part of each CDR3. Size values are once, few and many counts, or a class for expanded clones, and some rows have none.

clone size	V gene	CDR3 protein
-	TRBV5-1	CASSSTGGNSPLHF
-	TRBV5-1	CASSKRTGPISYEQYF
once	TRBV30	CAWSSWTGAAIQPQHF
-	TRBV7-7	CASSPAAGGTYEQYF
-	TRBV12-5	CASAPLRAHNEQFF
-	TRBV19	CASSIVGGVGELFF
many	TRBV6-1	CASSEDRGAYGYTF
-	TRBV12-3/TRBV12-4	CASQQRDTQYF
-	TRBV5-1	CASSLGQGSPPMNTEAFF
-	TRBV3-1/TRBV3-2	CASSQDTGGNQPQHF
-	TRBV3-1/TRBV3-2	CASSQDSVGRLHF
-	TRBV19	CASSTDRGPKNTEAFF
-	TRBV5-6	CASSLGQKDGYTF
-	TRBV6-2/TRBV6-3	CASSPQTSGSGYEQYF
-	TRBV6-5	CASSYGTGEMPYEQYF
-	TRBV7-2	CASSGRTEPLSTDTQYF
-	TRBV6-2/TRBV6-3	CASSGQETQYF
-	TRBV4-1	CASSLAGGNEQYF
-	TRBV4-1	CASSPKPRDREVRNYGYTF
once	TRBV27	CASSFQGTYNEQFF
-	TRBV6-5	CASSYEGQGFQPQHF
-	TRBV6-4	CASSVAGGAGVTEAFF